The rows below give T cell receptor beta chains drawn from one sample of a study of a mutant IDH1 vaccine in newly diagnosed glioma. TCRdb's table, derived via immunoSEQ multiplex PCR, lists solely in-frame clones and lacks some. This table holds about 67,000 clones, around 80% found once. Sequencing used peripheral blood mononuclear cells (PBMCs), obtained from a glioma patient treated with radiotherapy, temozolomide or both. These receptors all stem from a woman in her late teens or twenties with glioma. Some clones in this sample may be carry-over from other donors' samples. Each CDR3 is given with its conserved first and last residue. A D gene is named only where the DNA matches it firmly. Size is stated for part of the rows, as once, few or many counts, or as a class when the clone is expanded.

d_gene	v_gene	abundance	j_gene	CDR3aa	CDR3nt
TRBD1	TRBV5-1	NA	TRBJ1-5	CASSLGPGTGTQPQHF	TGCGCCAGCAGCTTGGGCCCGGGGACAGGGACGCAGCCCCAGCATTTT
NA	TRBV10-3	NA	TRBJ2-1	CAISESRSSGDNEQFF	TGTGCCATCAGTGAGAGTCGATCCTCGGGGGACAATGAGCAGTTCTTC
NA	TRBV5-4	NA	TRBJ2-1	CASSTSGRQDNEQFF	TGTGCCAGCTCGACTTCCGGGAGACAGGACAATGAGCAGTTCTTC
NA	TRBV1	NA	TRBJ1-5	CTSSQGLLDQPQHF	TGCACCAGCAGCCAAGGCCTTCTGGATCAGCCCCAGCATTTT
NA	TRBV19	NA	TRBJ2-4	CASSELGLGAKNIQYF	TGTGCCAGTAGTGAATTGGGGCTTGGGGCCAAAAACATTCAGTACTTC
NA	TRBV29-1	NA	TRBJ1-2	CSAAGDEAVAYGYTF	TGCAGCGCCGCCGGAGACGAGGCGGTGGCCTATGGCTACACCTTC
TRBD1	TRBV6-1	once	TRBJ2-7	CASSVTGGSDYEQYF	TGTGCCAGCAGTGTTACAGGGGGAAGCGACTACGAGCAGTACTTC
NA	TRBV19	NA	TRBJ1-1	CASSIELNTEAFF	TGTGCCAGTAGTATAGAGTTGAACACTGAAGCTTTCTTT
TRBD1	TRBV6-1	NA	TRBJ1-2	CASSEKLEGAAGYTF	TGTGCCAGCAGTGAAAAGTTGGAGGGGGCGGCTGGCTACACCTTC
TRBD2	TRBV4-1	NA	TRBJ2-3	CASSQVGTTLNTQYF	TGCGCCAGCAGCCAAGTCGGGACTACACTAAATACGCAGTATTTT
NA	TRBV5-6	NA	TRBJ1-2	CASSFGTELHGYTF	TGTGCCAGCAGCTTCGGCACAGAGTTGCATGGCTACACCTTC
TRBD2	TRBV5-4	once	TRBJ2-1	CASSFGTSGFDEQFF	TGTGCCAGCAGCTTTGGGACTAGCGGATTTGATGAGCAGTTCTTC
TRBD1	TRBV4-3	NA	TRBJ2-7	CASSHRTGSSYEQYF	TGCGCCAGCAGCCATCGGACAGGGAGCTCCTACGAGCAGTACTTC
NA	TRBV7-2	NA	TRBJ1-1	CASSFSTEAFF	TGTGCCAGCAGCTTCTCTACTGAAGCTTTCTTT